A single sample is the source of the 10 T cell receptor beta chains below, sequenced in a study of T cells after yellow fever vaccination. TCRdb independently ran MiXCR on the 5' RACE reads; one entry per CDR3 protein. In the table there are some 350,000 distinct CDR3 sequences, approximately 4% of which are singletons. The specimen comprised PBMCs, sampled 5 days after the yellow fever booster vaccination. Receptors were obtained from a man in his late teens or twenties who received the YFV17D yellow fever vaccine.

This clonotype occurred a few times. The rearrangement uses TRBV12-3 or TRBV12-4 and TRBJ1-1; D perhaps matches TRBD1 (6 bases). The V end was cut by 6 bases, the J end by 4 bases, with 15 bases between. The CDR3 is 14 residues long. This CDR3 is CASRGQWLSTEAFF. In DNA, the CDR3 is TGTGCCAGCAGAGGACAGTGGCTGAGCACTGAAGCTTTCTTT.

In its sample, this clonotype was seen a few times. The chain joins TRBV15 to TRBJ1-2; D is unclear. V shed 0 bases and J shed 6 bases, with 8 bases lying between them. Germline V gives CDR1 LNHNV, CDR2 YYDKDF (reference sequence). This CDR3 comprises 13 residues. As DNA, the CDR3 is TGTGCCACCAGCAGAGATTGGGCGGATGGCTACACCTTC. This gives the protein CATSRDWADGYTF.

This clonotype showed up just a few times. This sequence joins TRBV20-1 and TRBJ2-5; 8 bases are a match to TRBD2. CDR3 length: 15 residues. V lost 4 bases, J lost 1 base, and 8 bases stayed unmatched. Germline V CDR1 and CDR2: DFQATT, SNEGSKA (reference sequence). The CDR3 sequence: CSATPTSGIQETQYF. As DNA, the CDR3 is TGCAGTGCTACCCCCACTAGCGGCATCCAAGAGACCCAGTACTTC.

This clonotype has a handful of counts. The CDR3 sequence is CATPASSGANVLTF. Here the CDR3 DNA reads TGTGCCACCCCCGCGAGCTCTGGGGCCAACGTCCTGACTTTC. J is TRBJ2-6 and V is TRBV6-2 or TRBV6-3; no clear D gene. This CDR3 spans 14 amino acids. V gave up 10 bases and J gave up 0 bases, with 10 bases separating them. Germline CDR1 is MNHEY and CDR2 is SVGEGT.

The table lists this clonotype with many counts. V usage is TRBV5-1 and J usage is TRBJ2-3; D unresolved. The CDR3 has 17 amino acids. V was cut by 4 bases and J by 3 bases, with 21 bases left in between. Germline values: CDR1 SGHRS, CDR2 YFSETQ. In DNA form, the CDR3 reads TGCGCCAGCAGCCCCCTAGGGCGAGTCGACGTTACAGATACGCAGTATTTT. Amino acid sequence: CASSPLGRVDVTDTQYF.

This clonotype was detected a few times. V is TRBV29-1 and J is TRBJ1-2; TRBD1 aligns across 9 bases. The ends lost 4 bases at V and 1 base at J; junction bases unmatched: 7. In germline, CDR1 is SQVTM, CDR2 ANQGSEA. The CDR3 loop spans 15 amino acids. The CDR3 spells CSVAPRQGGNYGYTF. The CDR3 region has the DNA TGCAGCGTTGCCCCCCGACAGGGGGGTAACTATGGCTACACCTTC.

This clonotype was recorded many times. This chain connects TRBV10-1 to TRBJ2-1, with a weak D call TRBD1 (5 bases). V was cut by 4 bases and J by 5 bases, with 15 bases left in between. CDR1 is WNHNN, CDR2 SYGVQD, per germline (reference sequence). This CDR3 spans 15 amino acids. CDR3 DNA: TGCGCCAGCAGTGGTTCGGACACCGCCAACAATGAGCAGTTCTTC. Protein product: CASSGSDTANNEQFF.

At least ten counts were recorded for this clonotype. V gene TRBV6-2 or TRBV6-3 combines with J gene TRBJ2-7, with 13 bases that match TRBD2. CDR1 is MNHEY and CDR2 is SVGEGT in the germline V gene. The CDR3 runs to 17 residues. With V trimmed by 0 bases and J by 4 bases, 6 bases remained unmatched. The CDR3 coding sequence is TGTGCCAGCAGTTACTCAGGGACTAGCGGGGCGAGATACGAGCAGTACGTC. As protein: CASSYSGTSGARYEQYV.

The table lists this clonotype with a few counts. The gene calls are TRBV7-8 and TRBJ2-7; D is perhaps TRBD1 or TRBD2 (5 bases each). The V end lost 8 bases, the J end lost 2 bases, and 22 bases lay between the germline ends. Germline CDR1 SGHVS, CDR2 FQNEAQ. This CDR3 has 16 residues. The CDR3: CASLPGTTRGPYEQYF. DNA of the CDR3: TGTGCCAGCTTACCGGGGACCACCCGGGGCCCCTACGAGCAGTACTTC.

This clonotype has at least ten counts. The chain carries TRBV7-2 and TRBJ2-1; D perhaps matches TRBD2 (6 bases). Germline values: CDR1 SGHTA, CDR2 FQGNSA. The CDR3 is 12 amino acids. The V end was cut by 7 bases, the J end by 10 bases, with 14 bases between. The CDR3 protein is CASTTSGVEQFF. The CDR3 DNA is TGTGCCAGCACCACTTCGGGGGTCGAGCAGTTCTTC.